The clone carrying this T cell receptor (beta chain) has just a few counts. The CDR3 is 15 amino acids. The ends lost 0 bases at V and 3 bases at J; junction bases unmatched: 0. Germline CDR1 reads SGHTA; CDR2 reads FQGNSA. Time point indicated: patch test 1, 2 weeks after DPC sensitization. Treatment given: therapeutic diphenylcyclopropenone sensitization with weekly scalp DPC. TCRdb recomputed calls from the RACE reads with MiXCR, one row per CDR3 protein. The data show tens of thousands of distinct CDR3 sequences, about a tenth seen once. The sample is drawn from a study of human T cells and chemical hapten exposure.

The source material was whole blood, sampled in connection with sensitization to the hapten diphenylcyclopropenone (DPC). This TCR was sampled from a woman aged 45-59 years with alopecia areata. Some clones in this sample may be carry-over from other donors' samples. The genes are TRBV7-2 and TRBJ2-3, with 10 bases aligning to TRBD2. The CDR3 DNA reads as TGTGCCAGCAGCTTAGCTAGCGGGAGGACAGATACGCAGTATTTT. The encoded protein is CASSLASGRTDTQYF.